This T cell receptor (beta chain) was profiled in a study of early T cells in non-severe SARS-CoV-2 infection. The wider study: Chains were unpaired, as sequencing was done on bulk RNA from unsorted whole blood. General study results and limits: CD4 and private specificities were missed by VDJdb matching, which favored anti-spike CD8 responses.

This clonotype was seen repeatedly, ten times or more. Its specificity is unknown. This CDR3 is 13 amino acids long. Germline V CDR1 and CDR2: MNHNY, SVGAGI (reference sequence). V was clipped by 8 bases and J by 5 bases, with 15 bases between them. Attachment of unique molecular identifiers to individual cDNA molecules was performed. TCRdb re-derived calls from the 5' RACE reads in MiXCR, one entry per CDR3 protein. The sample consists of roughly 55,000 distinct CDR3 sequences, under 14% of them appearing once. The chain couples TRBV6-6 to TRBJ1-1, with D tentatively TRBD1 (5 bases). Sequencing was carried out using whole blood. The clonotype originates from an adult who was a healthcare worker with PCR-confirmed SARS-CoV-2 infection or an uninfected control (not recorded which). The chain's CDR3 is CASGSRDVTEAFF. CDR3 bases: TGTGCCAGCGGATCCCGGGACGTAACTGAAGCTTTCTTT.